A single sample is the source of the 12 T cell receptor beta chains below, sequenced in a study of cytomegalovirus exposure and HLA in healthy donors. PCR was performed using 60 Vbeta and 13 Jbeta primers. TCRdb's copy holds only in-frame clones and misses some; the assay was immunoSEQ multiplex PCR. The sample holds around 230,000 clones, approximately 85% seen once. The sequenced sample was PBMCs. The receptors come from a girl aged 2-10 years in good health and CMV-seronegative.

V usage is TRBV7-9 and J usage is TRBJ2-5, with D maybe TRBD2 (6 bases). This CDR3 region has 16 residues. Germline V lookup: CDR1 SEHNR, CDR2 FQNEAQ (reference sequence). Trimming removed 5 bases from V and 3 bases from J, with 19 bases in between. The CDR3 sequence is CASSPTPGTPKETQYF. In nucleotides, the CDR3 is TGTGCCAGCAGCCCGACACCCGGGACTCCAAAAGAGACCCAGTACTTC.

The chain couples TRBV5-1 to TRBJ2-7; 7 bases align to TRBD1. Per germline, CDR1 SGHRS and CDR2 YFSETQ. V gave up 0 bases and J gave up 3 bases; unmatched junction bases: 9. The CDR3 runs to 16 residues. The CDR3 protein is CASSLAGTAHNYEQYF. CDR3 nucleotides: TGCGCCAGCAGCTTGGCCGGGACAGCGCATAACTACGAGCAGTACTTC.

The chain links TRBV10-2 to TRBJ2-3; D call uncertain. V lost 6 bases and J 4 bases, leaving 14 bases between the germline ends. There are 14 residues in the CDR3. Germline V gene lookup returns CDR1 WSHSY and CDR2 SAAADI. The chain's CDR3 is CASSRRGIADTQYF. DNA of the CDR3: TGCGCCAGCAGCCGTAGAGGTATTGCAGATACGCAGTATTTT.

The chain joins TRBV7-6 to TRBJ1-2; a possible D gene is TRBD1 (5 bases). The CDR3 runs to 13 residues. Trimming took off 5 bases at V and 4 bases at J, with 11 bases between the two ends. Germline V gene lookup returns CDR1 SGHVS and CDR2 FNYEAQ. This CDR3 reads CASSPGHLYGYTF. In DNA form, the CDR3 reads TGTGCCAGCAGCCCCGGACACCTCTATGGCTACACCTTC.

In this sample, this clone turned up a few times. The CDR3 loop reads CATSRGQGETQYF. The DNA for the CDR3 is TGTGCCACCAGCAGAGGACAGGGAGAGACCCAGTACTTC. This chain connects TRBV15 to TRBJ2-5; 7 bases are a match to TRBD1. This CDR3 has 13 amino acids. With V trimmed by 1 base and J by 4 bases, 0 bases remained unmatched. Germline values: CDR1 LNHNV, CDR2 YYDKDF (reference sequence).

V gene TRBV18 combines with J gene TRBJ2-3, with 8 bases that match TRBD1. V lost 0 bases to trimming and J lost 3 bases; unmatched junction nucleotides: 8. Germline CDR1 reads KGHSH; CDR2 reads LQKENI. The CDR3 has 17 residues. CDR3 loop: CASSPPRQGARTDTQYF. The CDR3 region has the DNA TGTGCCAGCTCACCACCCCGGCAGGGGGCAAGGACAGATACGCAGTATTTT.

The chain uses TRBV19 and TRBJ1-2; maybe TRBD1 (5 bases). CDR3 length equals 14 residues. V was shortened by 3 bases and J by 4 bases, with 12 bases between the two germline ends. Germline V gene lookup returns CDR1 LNHDA and CDR2 SQIVND (reference sequence). The CDR3 protein is CASSIGDFPYGYTF. The CDR3 DNA reads TGTGCCAGTAGTATTGGGGACTTCCCCTATGGCTACACCTTC.

The J gene is TRBJ1-4, the V gene TRBV6-1, with D possibly TRBD1 on 6 matching bases. Germline V gene sequence: CDR1 MNHNS, CDR2 SASEGT. CDR3 size: 15 residues. Deletions cut 1 base from V and 12 bases from J, with 18 bases between. DNA of the CDR3: TGTGCCAGCAGTGAAGAGCCGACAGGAATTGTGGAACTGTTTTTT. Translating it yields CASSEEPTGIVELFF.

This rearrangement joins TRBV2 to TRBJ2-1, with 11 bases that match TRBD2. The CDR3 runs 12 residues. CDR1 is SNHLY and CDR2 is FYNNEI in the germline V gene. As DNA, the CDR3 is TGTGCTCGGACTAGCGGGTACAATGAGCAGTTCTTC. Encoded protein: CARTSGYNEQFF.

The rearrangement links TRBV5-6 to TRBJ2-5; 12 bases map to TRBD2. The CDR3 runs 16 residues. Germline V gene sequence: CDR1 SGHDT, CDR2 YYEEEE. The junction had 6 bases not matched to a gene; V was cut back by 2 bases and J by 4 bases. This CDR3 reads CASSFKTSGRGETQYF. CDR3 coding DNA: TGTGCCAGCAGCTTCAAGACTAGCGGGAGAGGAGAGACCCAGTACTTC.

V and J are TRBV30 and TRBJ2-2, with TRBD2 as a possible D gene (6 bases). The length of the CDR3 is 14 residues. Trimming took 7 bases from V and 2 from J, leaving 14 bases between them. Germline V gene data show CDR1 as GTSNPN and CDR2 as SVGIG (reference sequence). The CDR3 bases are TGTGCCTCTCACTGGGGGGTCAACACCGGGGAGCTGTTTTTT. Protein product: CASHWGVNTGELFF.

This chain links TRBV9 with TRBJ1-1; TRBD1 matches 7 bases. V dropped 0 bases and J dropped 3; count of bases not matched to a gene: 8. CDR3 length equals 16 residues. CDR1 and CDR2 (germline): SGDLS, YYNGEE. CDR3 in amino acids: CASSVGEGAWDTEAFF. DNA for the CDR3: TGTGCCAGCAGCGTAGGTGAGGGGGCTTGGGACACTGAAGCTTTCTTT. The full variable domain, rest sourced from reference TRBV9 and TRBJ1-1, is DSGVTQTPKHLITATGQRVTLRCSPRSGDLSVYWYQQSLDQGLQFLIQYYNGEERAKGNILERFSAQQFPDLHSELNLSSLELGDSALYFCASSVGEGAWDTEAFFGQGTRLTVV.